This T cell receptor beta chain derives from a study of early T cells in non-severe SARS-CoV-2 infection. Study at large: Sequencing input comprised bulk RNA from unsorted whole blood; chain pairing was not available.

This clonotype was detected many times. Its antigen is as yet unknown. Each single cDNA molecule received a unique molecular identifier. MiXCR was run by TCRdb on the 5' RACE reads, yielding one entry per CDR3 protein. The data show about 66,000 distinct CDR3 sequences, approximately 9.2% seen once. Study-wide results and caveats: Matches to VDJdb favored anti-spike CD8 responses and missed private and CD4 specificities.

Sequences were obtained from whole blood. The TCR was taken from an adult who was a healthcare worker with PCR-confirmed SARS-CoV-2 infection or an uninfected control (not recorded which).

CDR3 coding DNA: TGCGCCAGCAGCTTGGATGGGGCCAATCAGCCCCAGCATTTT. Translating it yields CASSLDGANQPQHF. The chain carries TRBV5-1 and TRBJ1-5, with D possibly TRBD1 on 5 matching bases. The CDR3 is 14 amino acids. The V and J ends lost 0 bases and 3 bases respectively, with 7 bases between them. Germline CDR1 and CDR2: SGHRS and YFSETQ.